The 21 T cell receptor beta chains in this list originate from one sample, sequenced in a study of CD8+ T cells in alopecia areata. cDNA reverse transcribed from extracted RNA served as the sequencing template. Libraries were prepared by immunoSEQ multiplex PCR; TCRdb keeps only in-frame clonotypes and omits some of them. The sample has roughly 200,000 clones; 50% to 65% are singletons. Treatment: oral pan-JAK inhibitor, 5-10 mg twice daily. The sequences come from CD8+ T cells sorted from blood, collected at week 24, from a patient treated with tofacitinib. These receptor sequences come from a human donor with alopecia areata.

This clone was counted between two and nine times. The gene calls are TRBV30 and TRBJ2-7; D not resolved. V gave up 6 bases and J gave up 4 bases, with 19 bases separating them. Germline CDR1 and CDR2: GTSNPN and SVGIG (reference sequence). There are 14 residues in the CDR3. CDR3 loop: CACDHPERTYEQYF. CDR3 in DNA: TGTGCCTGCGACCACCCGGAAAGGACGTACGAGCAGTACTTC.

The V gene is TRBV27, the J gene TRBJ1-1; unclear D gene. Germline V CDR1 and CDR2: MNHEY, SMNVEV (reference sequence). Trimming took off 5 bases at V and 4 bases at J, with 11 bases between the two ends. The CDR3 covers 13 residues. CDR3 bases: TGTGCCAGCAGTGGGCTTAGTCGCACTGAAGCTTTCTTT. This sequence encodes CASSGLSRTEAFF.

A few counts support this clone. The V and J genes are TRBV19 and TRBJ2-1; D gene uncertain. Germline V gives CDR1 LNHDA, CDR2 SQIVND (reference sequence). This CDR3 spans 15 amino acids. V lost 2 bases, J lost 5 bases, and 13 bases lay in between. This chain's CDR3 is CASSISWAWDNEQFF. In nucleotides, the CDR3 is TGTGCCAGTAGTATAAGTTGGGCGTGGGACAATGAGCAGTTCTTC.

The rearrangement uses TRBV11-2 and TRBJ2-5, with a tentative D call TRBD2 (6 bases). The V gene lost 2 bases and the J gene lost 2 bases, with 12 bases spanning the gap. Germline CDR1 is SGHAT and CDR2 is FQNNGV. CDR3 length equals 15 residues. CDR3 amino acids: CASSLSEGLQETQYF. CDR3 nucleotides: TGTGCCAGCAGCTTAAGCGAGGGACTTCAAGAGACCCAGTACTTC. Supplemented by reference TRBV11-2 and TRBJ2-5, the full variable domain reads EAGVAQSPRYKIIEKRQSVAFWCNPISGHATLYWYQQILGQGPKLLIQFQNNGVVDDSQLPKDRFSAERLKGVDSTLKIQPAKLEDSAVYLCASSLSEGLQETQYFGPGTRLLVL.

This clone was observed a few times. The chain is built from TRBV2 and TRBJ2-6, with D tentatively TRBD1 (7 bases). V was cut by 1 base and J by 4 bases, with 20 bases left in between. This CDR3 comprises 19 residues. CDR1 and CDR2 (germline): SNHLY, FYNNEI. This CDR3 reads CASSEVDTGEVYGANVLTF. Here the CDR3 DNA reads TGTGCCAGCAGTGAAGTGGACACAGGGGAGGTCTACGGGGCCAACGTCCTGACTTTC. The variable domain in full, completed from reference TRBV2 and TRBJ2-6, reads EPEVTQTPSHQVTQMGQEVILRCVPISNHLYFYWYRQILGQKVEFLVSFYNNEISEKSEIFDDQFSVERPDGSNFTLKIRSTKLEDSAMYFCASSEVDTGEVYGANVLTFGAGSRLTVL.

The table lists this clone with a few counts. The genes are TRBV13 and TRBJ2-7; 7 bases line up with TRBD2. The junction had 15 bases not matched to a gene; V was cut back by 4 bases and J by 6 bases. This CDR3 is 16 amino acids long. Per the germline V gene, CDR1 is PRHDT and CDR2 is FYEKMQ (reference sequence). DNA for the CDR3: TGTGCCAGCAGCTCCCTCGGGACTACCTTTATGGGCGAGCAGTACTTC. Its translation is CASSSLGTTFMGEQYF.

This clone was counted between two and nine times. The CDR3 loop reads CASSDGGFGNHEQYF. The CDR3 bases are TGCGCCAGCAGTGACGGGGGTTTTGGAAATCACGAGCAGTACTTC. The chain couples TRBV10-1 to TRBJ2-7; a weak D match, TRBD2 (6 bases). V was pared by 3 bases and J by 5 bases, with 17 bases between. From germline, CDR1 is WNHNN and CDR2 SYGVQD (reference sequence). The CDR3 is 15 residues long.

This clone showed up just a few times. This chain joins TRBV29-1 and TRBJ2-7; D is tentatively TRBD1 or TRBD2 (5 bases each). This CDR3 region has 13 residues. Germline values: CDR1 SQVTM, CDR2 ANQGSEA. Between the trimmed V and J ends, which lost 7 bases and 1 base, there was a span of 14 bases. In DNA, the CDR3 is TGCAGCGCTCGAGGGACGGGGTCCTACGAGCAGTACTTC. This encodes CSARGTGSYEQYF.

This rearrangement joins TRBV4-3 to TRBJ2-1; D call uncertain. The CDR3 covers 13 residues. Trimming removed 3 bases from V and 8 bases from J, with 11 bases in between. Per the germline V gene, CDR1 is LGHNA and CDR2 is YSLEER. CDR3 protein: CASSQFEYDEQFF. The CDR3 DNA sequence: TGCGCCAGCAGCCAGTTTGAGTATGATGAGCAGTTCTTC.

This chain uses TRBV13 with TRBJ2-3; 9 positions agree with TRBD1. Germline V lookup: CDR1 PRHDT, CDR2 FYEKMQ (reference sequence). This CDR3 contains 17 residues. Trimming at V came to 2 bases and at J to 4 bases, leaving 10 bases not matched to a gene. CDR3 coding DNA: TGTGCCAGCAGCTTACCCCAAACAGGGGGCGTCCCAGATACGCAGTATTTT. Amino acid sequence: CASSLPQTGGVPDTQYF.

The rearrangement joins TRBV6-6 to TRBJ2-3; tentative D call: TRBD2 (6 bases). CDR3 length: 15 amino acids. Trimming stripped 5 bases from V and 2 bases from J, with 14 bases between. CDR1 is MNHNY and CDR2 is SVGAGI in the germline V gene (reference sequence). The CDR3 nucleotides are TGTGCCAGCAGTCCCACTAGCACCTACACAGATACGCAGTATTTT. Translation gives CASSPTSTYTDTQYF.

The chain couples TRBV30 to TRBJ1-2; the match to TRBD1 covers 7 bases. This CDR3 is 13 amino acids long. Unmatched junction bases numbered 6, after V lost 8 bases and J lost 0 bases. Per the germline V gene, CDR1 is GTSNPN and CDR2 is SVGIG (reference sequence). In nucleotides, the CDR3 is TGTGCCCGGTTTGACAGGGCTAACTATGGCTACACCTTC. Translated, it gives CARFDRANYGYTF. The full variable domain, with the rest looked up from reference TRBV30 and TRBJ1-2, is SQTIHQWPATLVQPVGSPLSLECTVEGTSNPNLYWYRQAAGRGLQLLFYSVGIGQISSEVPQNLSASRPQDRQFILSSKKLLLSDSGFYLCARFDRANYGYTFGSGTRLTVV.

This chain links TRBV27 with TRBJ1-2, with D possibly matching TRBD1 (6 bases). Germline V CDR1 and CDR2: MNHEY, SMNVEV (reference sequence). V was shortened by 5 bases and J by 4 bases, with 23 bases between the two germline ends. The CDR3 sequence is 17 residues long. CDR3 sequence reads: CASSQMGETGWAYGYTF. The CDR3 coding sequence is TGTGCCAGCAGTCAAATGGGGGAGACAGGATGGGCCTATGGCTACACCTTC.

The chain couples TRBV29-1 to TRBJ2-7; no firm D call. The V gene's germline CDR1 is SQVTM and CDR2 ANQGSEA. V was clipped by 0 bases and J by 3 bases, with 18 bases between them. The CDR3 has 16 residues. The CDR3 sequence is CSVEDLEDGGDYEQYF. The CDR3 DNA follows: TGCAGCGTTGAAGATCTAGAGGACGGCGGAGACTACGAGCAGTACTTC.

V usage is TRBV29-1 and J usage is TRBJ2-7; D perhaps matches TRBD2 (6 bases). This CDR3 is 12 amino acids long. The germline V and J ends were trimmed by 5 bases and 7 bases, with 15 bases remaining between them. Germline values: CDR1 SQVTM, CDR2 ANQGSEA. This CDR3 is CSVPSPRGEQYF. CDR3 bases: TGCAGCGTTCCCTCCCCTCGGGGGGAGCAGTACTTC.

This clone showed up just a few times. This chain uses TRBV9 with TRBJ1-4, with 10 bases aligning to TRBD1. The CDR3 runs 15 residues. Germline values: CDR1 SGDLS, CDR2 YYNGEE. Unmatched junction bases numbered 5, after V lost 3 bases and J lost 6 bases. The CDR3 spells CASSAQTGGDEKLFF. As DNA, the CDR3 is TGTGCCAGCAGCGCCCAGACAGGGGGCGATGAAAAACTGTTTTTT.

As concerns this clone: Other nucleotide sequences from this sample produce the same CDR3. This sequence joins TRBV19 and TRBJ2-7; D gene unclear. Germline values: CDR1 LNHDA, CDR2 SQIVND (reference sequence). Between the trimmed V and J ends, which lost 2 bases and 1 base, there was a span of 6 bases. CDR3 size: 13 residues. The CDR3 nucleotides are TGTGCCAGTAGTATAAGCCGGTCCTACGAGCAGTACTTC. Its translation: CASSISRSYEQYF. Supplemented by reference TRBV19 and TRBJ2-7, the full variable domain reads DGGITQSPKYLFRKEGQNVTLSCEQNLNHDAMYWYRQDPGQGLRLIYYSQIVNDFQKGDIAEGYSVSREKKESFPLTVTSAQKNPTAFYLCASSISRSYEQYFGPGTRLTVT.

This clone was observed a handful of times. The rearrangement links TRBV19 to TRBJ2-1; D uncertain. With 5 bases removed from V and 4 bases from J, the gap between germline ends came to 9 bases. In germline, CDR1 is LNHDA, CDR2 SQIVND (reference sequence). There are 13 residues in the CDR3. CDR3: CASSPPGYNEQFF. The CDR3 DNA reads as TGTGCCAGTAGTCCCCCCGGATACAATGAGCAGTTCTTC.

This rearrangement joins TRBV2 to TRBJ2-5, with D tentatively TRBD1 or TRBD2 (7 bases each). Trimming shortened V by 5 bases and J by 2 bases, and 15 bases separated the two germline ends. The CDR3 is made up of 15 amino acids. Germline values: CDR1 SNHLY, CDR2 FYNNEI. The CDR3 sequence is CASSPRGGLQETQYF. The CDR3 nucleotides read TGTGCCAGCAGTCCCAGGGGGGGACTACAAGAGACCCAGTACTTC.

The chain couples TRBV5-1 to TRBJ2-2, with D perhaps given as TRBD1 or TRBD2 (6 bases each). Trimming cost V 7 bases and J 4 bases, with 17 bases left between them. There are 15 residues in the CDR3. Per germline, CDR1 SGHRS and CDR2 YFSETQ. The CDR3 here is CASHLEGGSTGELFF. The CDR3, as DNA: TGCGCCAGCCACCTCGAGGGGGGATCCACCGGGGAGCTGTTTTTT. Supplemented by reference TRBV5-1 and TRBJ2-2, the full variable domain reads KAGVTQTPRYLIKTRGQQVTLSCSPISGHRSVSWYQQTPGQGLQFLFEYFSETQRNKGNFPGRFSGRQFSNSRSEMNVSTLELGDSALYLCASHLEGGSTGELFFGEGSRLTVL.

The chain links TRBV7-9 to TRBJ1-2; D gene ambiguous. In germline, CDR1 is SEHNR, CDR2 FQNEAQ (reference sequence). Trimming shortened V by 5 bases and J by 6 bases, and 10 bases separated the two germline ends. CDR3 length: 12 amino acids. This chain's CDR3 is CASSTAGDGYTF. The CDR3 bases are TGTGCCAGCAGCACCGCCGGTGATGGCTACACCTTC.